The clone carrying this T cell receptor (beta chain) was counted a single time. Its antigen is not known. This entry belongs to a study of cytomegalovirus exposure and HLA in healthy donors. PCR used 60 Vbeta primers and 13 Jbeta primers. Profiling relied on immunoSEQ multiplex PCR, and the TCRdb table lists in-frame clones only, not all of them. This sample carries approximately 120,000 clones, 70% to 80% of them seen once, and the ten largest clones take 4%. The study's findings and limits: Overall, about 160 TCR beta chains were annotated as cytomegalovirus-associated. High specificity and sensitivity for cytomegalovirus status were reported for the classifier.

V dropped 0 bases and J dropped 1 base, with 15 bases sitting between them. The CDR3 has 17 amino acids. CDR1 is MGHDK, CDR2 SYGVNS, per germline. The chain carries TRBV25-1 and TRBJ2-5; D might be TRBD2 (5 bases). Material: PBMCs. This sequence originates from a man aged 35 to 55 in good health and CMV-seropositive. The CDR3: CASSEYGRGFVQETQYF. The CDR3 DNA reads as TGTGCCAGCAGTGAATATGGGAGAGGGTTTGTCCAAGAGACCCAGTACTTC.